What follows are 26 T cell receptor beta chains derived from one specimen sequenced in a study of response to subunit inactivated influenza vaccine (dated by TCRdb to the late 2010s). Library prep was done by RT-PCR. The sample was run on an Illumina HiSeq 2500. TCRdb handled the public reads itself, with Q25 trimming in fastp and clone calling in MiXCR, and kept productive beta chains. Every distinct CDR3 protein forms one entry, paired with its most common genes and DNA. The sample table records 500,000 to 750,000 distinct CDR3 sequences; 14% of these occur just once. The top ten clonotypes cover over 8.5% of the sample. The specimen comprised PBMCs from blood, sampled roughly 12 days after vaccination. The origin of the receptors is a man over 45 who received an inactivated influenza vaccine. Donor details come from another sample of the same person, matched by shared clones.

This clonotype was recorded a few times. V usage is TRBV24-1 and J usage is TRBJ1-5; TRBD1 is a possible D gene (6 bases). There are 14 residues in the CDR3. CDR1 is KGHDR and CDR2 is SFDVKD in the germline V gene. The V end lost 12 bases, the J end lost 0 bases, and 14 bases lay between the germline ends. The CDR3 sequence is CAVQQGYSNQPQHF. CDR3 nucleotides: TGTGCCGTACAACAGGGTTATAGCAATCAGCCCCAGCATTTT.

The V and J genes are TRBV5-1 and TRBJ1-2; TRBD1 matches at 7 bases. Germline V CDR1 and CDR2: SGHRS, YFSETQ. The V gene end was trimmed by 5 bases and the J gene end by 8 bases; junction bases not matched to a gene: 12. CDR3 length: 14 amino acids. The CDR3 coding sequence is TGCGCCAGCAGTTCGCGCGGACAGGCGGGCGGCTACACCTTC. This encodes CASSSRGQAGGYTF.

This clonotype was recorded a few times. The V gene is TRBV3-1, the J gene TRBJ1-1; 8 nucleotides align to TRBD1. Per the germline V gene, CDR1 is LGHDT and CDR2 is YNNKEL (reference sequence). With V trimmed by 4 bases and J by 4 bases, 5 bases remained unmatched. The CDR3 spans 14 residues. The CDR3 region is CASSLGGQATEAFF. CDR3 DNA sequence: TGTGCCAGCAGCCTAGGGGGACAGGCCACTGAAGCTTTCTTT.

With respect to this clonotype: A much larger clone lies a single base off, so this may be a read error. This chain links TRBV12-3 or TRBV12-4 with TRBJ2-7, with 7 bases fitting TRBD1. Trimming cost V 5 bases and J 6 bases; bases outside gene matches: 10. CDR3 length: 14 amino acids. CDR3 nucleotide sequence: TGTGCCAGCAGTCGCCAGGGACAGACCTTCGAGCAGTACTTC. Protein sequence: CASSRQGQTFEQYF.

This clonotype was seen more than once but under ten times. CDR3 sequence (DNA): TGTGCCAGCTCACCACCAGGGCCCGGGGAGCTGTTTTTT. Residues: CASSPPGPGELFF. The V and J genes are TRBV18 and TRBJ2-2; D not resolved. The CDR3 extends over 13 amino acids. V shed 0 bases and J shed 6 bases, with 5 bases lying between them. Germline-derived CDR1 and CDR2 are KGHSH and LQKENI.

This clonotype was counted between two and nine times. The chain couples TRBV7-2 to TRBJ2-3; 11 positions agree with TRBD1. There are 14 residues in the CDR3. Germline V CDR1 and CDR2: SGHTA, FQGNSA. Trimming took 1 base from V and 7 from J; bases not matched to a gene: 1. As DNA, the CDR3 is TGTGCCAGCAGCTTAGGGACAGGGGGCCATACGCAGTATTTT. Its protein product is CASSLGTGGHTQYF.

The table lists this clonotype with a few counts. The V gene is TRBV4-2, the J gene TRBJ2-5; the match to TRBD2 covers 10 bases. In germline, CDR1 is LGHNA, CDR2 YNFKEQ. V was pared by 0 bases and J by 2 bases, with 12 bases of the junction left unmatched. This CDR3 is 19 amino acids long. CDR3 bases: TGTGCCAGCAGCCAAGATAGGAGAGAAGCGGGAGGGCTACAAGAGACCCAGTACTTC. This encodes CASSQDRREAGGLQETQYF.

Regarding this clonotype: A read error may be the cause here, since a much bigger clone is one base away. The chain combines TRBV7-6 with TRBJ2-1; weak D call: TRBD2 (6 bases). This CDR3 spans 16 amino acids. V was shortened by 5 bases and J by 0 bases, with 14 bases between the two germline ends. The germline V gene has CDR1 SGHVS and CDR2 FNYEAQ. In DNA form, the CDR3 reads TGTGCCAGCAGCCTTGAGGCGGGATCCTCCTACAATGAGCAGTTCTTC. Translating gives CASSLEAGSSYNEQFF.

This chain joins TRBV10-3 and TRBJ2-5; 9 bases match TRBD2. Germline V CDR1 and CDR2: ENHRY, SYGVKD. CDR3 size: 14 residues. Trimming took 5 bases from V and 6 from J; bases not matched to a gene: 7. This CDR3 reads CAISLAGNRKTQYF. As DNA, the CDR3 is TGTGCCATCAGTCTAGCGGGGAATAGAAAGACCCAGTACTTC.

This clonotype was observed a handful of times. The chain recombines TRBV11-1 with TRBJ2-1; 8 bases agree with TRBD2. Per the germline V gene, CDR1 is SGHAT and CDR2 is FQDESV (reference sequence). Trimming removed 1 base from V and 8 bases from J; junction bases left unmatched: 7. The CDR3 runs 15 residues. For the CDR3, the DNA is TGTGCCAGCAGCTTAGAGCGGGAGAATCCGGATGAGCAGTTCTTC. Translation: CASSLERENPDEQFF.

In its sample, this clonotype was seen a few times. The CDR3 DNA reads TGTGCCTGGAGATCAGCCACGGTATGGGGCTCCTATAATTCACCCCTCCACTTT. Protein sequence: CAWRSATVWGSYNSPLHF. The chain combines TRBV30 with TRBJ1-6, with D unresolved. This CDR3 is 18 amino acids long. CDR1 is GTSNPN, CDR2 SVGIG, per germline (reference sequence). The V gene lost 3 bases and the J gene lost 0 bases, with 18 bases spanning the gap.

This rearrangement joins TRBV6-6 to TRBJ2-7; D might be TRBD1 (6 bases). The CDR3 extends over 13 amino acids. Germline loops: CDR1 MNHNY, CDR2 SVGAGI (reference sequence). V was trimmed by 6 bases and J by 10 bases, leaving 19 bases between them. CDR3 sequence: CASRDSGWSEQYF. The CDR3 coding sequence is TGTGCCAGCAGGGACAGTGGGTGGAGTGAACAGTACTTC.

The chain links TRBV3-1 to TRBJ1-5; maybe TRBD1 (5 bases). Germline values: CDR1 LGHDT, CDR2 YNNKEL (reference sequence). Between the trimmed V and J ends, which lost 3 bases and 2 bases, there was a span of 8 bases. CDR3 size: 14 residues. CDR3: CASSQGLGNQPQHF. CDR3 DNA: TGTGCCAGCAGCCAGGGACTCGGCAATCAGCCCCAGCATTTT.

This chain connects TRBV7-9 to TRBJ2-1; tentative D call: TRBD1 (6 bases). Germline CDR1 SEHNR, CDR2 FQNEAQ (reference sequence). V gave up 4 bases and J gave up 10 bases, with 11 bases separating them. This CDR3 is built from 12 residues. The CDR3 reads CASSYNRAEQFF. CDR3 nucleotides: TGTGCCAGCAGCTACAACAGGGCCGAGCAGTTCTTC.

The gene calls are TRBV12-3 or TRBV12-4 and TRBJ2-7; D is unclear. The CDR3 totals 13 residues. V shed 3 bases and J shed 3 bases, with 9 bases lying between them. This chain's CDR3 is CASSFNVIYEQYF. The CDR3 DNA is TGTGCCAGCAGTTTTAACGTGATCTACGAGCAGTACTTC.

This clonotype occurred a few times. The DNA for the CDR3 is TGTGCCAGCAGCGCAGTCCGGGGGGCCTACTACAATGAGCAGTTCTTC. It yields the protein CASSAVRGAYYNEQFF. The chain is built from TRBV14 and TRBJ2-1; perhaps TRBD2 as D (7 bases). The germline V gene has CDR1 SGHDN and CDR2 FVKESK. This CDR3 is 16 amino acids long. Deletions cut 5 bases from V and 3 bases from J, with 17 bases between.

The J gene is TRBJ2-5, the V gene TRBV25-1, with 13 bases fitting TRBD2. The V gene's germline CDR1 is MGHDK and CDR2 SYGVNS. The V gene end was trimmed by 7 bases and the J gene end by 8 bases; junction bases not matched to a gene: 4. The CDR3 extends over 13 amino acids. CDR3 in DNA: TGTGCCAGCAAATGGACTAGCGGGGGCACCCAGTACTTC. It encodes CASKWTSGGTQYF.

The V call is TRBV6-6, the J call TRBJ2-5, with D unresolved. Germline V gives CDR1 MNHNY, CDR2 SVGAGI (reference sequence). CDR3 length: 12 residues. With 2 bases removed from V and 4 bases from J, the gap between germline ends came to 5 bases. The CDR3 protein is CASSYTGETQYF. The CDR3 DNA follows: TGTGCCAGCAGTTACACCGGAGAGACCCAGTACTTC.

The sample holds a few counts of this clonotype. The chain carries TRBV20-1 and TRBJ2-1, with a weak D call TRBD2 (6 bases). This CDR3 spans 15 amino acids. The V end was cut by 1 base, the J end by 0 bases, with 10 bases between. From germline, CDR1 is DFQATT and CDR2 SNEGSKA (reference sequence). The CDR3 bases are TGCAGTGCTAGAGGGGGACTGAGCTCCTACAATGAGCAGTTCTTC. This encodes CSARGGLSSYNEQFF.

The CDR3 DNA is TGTGCCAGCAGCCCACATCTTAGGGACAGGGATCGCGAGCAGTACTTC. This translates into CASSPHLRDRDREQYF. V gene TRBV14 combines with J gene TRBJ2-7; 9 bases are a match to TRBD1. Losses at the gene ends were 4 bases for V and 6 bases for J; bases not matched to a gene: 13. The CDR3 extends over 16 amino acids. Per the germline V gene, CDR1 is SGHDN and CDR2 is FVKESK.

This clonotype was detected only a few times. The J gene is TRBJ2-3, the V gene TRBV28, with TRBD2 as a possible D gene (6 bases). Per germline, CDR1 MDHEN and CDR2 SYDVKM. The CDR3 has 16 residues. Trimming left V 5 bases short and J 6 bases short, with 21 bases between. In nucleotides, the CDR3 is TGTGCCAGCAGTCGACCCCCGGGGGAAGTTACTGATACGCAGTATTTT. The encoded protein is CASSRPPGEVTDTQYF.

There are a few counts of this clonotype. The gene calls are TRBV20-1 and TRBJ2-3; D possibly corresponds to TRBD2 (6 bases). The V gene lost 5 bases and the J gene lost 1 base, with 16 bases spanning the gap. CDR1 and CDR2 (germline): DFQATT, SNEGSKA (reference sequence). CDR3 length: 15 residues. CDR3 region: CSAFNSGGRTDTQYF. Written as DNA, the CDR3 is TGCAGTGCTTTCAACTCCGGGGGTCGCACAGATACGCAGTATTTT.

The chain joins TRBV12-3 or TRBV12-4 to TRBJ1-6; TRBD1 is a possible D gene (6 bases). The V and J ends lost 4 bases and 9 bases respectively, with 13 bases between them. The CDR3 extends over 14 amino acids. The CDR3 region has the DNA TGTGCCAGCAGTTCGATAGGGGGGGGTTCACCCCTCCACTTT. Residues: CASSSIGGGSPLHF.

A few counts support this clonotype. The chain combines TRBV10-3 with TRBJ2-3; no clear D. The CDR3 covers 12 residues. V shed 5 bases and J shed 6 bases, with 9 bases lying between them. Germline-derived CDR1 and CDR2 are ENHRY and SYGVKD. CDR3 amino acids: CAISRLADTQYF. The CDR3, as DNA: TGTGCCATCAGTCGTCTGGCGGATACGCAGTATTTT.

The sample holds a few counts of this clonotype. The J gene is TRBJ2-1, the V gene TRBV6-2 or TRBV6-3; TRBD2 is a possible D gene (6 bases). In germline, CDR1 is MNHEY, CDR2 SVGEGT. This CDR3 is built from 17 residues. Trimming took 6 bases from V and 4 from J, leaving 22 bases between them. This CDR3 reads CASSATWGGAIYNEQFF. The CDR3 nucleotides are TGTGCCAGCAGCGCTACTTGGGGAGGAGCCATATACAATGAGCAGTTCTTC.

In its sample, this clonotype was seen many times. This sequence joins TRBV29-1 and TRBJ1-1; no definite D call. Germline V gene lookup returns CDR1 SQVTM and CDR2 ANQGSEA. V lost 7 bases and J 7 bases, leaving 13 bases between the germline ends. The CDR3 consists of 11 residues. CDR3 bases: TGCAGCGGGAAGGACGGATTTGAAGCTTTCTTT. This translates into CSGKDGFEAFF.